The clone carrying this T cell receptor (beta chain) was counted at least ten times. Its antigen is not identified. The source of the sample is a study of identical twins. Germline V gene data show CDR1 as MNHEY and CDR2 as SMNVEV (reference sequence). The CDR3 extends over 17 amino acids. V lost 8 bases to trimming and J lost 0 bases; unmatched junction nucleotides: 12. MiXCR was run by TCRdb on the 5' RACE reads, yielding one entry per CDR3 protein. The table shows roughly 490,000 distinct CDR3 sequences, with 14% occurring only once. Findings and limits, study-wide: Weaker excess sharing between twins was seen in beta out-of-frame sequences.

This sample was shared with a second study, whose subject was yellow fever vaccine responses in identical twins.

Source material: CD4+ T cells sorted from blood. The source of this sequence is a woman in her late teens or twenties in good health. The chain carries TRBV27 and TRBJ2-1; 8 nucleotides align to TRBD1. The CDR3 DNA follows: TGTGCCAGCCTTTCCCGTCCCGGGACAGGCTCCTACAATGAGCAGTTCTTC. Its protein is CASLSRPGTGSYNEQFF.